These 14 T cell receptor beta chains share one sample of origin, sequenced in a study of regulatory T cells in long-lasting Graves disease. The TCR beta library used iRepertoire HTBI primers with Arm-PCR amplification of CDR3. TCRdb independently ran MiXCR on the multiplex PCR reads; one entry per CDR3 protein. The sample has 350,000 to 550,000 distinct CDR3 sequences, less than 15% seen once; the top ten hold roughly 18%. Time point specified: newly diagnosed GD, antithyroid drugs for less than 3 months. PBMCs provided the RNA from which the TCR library was made. Another study also made use of these data, one on T cells in Graves' hyperthyroidism and ophthalmopathy.

Sequencing was performed on peripheral blood mononuclear cells (PBMCs), taken at new diagnosis, from a patient treated with antithyroid drugs. The source of these receptors is a woman between 45 and 65 years old with Graves disease.

The rearrangement links TRBV24-1 to TRBJ2-5, with a tentative D call TRBD1 (6 bases). Germline assignment: CDR1 KGHDR and CDR2 SFDVKD. V lost 5 bases, J lost 7 bases, and 19 bases lay in between. CDR3 length equals 15 residues. CDR3 bases: TGTGCCACCAGTGCGACAGGCCTCGGGTTAGCGACCCAGTACTTC. It codes for CATSATGLGLATQYF.

The chain has TRBV3-1 and TRBJ2-7, with no clear D. The CDR3 totals 12 residues. V lost 4 bases to trimming and J lost 7 bases, with 11 bases between them. Per the germline V gene, CDR1 is LGHDT and CDR2 is YNNKEL (reference sequence). The CDR3 DNA sequence: TGTGCCAGCAGCCCCAACGGTGGGGAGCAGTACTTC. It yields the protein CASSPNGGEQYF.

In its sample, this clonotype was seen many times. The rearrangement joins TRBV27 to TRBJ2-3; 10 positions agree with TRBD2. The V segment lost 3 bases and the J segment 6 bases; nucleotides outside the gene matches: 6. CDR3 length equals 15 residues. The germline CDR1 and CDR2 sequences are MNHEY and SMNVEV (reference sequence). The CDR3 reads CASSLASGSGDTQYF. For the CDR3, the DNA is TGTGCCAGCAGTTTGGCTAGCGGGAGCGGGGATACGCAGTATTTT.

This clonotype appeared many times. The chain links TRBV28 to TRBJ2-7; 8 bases agree with TRBD2. CDR1 is MDHEN and CDR2 is SYDVKM in the germline V gene. The CDR3 covers 14 residues. Trimming at V came to 8 bases and at J to 0 bases, leaving 6 bases not matched to a gene. The CDR3: CASYRSGSSYEQYF. CDR3 sequence (DNA): TGTGCCAGCTACCGGAGCGGGAGCTCCTACGAGCAGTACTTC.

In this sample, this clonotype turned up many times. CDR3 DNA sequence: TGTGCCAGCAGCGTCAAGCTAGCGGGAGTGAATTCCTACGAGCAGTACTTC. Its translation is CASSVKLAGVNSYEQYF. The rearrangement uses TRBV28 and TRBJ2-7; 10 nucleotides agree with TRBD2. After removal of 6 bases from V and 1 base from J, the junction contained 12 bases not matched to a gene. Looked up from germline, CDR1 is MDHEN and CDR2 is SYDVKM. This CDR3 spans 17 amino acids.

This clonotype was observed a few times. The gene calls are TRBV20-1 and TRBJ1-3, with D unresolved. V gave up 2 bases and J gave up 0 bases, with 5 bases separating them. CDR1 is DFQATT and CDR2 is SNEGSKA in the germline V gene (reference sequence). CDR3 length: 13 amino acids. CDR3 DNA: TGCAGTGCTAGATACGACTCTGGAAACACCATATATTTT. This codes for CSARYDSGNTIYF.

The rearrangement links TRBV19 to TRBJ1-1, with unresolved D. This CDR3 contains 11 residues. From germline, CDR1 is LNHDA and CDR2 SQIVND (reference sequence). With 6 bases removed from V and 2 bases from J, the gap between germline ends came to 4 bases. CDR3 region: CASRYNTEAFF. The CDR3 bases are TGTGCCAGTAGATACAACACTGAAGCTTTCTTT.

There are many counts of this clonotype. The chain recombines TRBV2 with TRBJ2-7; 8 bases are a match to TRBD1. Germline trimming cut 6 bases from V and 3 bases from J; bases unmatched to any gene: 10. From germline, CDR1 is SNHLY and CDR2 FYNNEI. CDR3 length: 15 amino acids. The CDR3 coding sequence is TGTGCCAGCAGGCTGGACAGGGATGGCCGCTACGAGCAGTACTTC. Translating gives CASRLDRDGRYEQYF.

This clonotype was seen many times. The rearrangement joins TRBV3-1 to TRBJ2-5; the D gene is possibly TRBD1 (5 bases). Trimming pared 4 bases from V and 1 base from J, leaving 10 bases between. This CDR3 has 14 amino acids. From germline, CDR1 is LGHDT and CDR2 YNNKEL (reference sequence). The CDR3 loop reads CASSRRTTQETQYF. In nucleotides, the CDR3 is TGTGCCAGCAGCCGAAGGACAACCCAAGAGACCCAGTACTTC.

Many counts were recorded for this clonotype. The chain combines TRBV11-2 with TRBJ2-1; 8 bases align to TRBD1. This CDR3 has 14 amino acids. CDR1 is SGHAT, CDR2 FQNNGV, per germline. V was clipped by 3 bases and J by 9 bases; unmatched bases: 7. CDR3 nucleotides: TGTGCCAGCAGCTTGGGTCAGGGGGCAGGTGAGCAGTTCTTC. This translates into CASSLGQGAGEQFF. Looking up the rest from reference TRBV11-2 and TRBJ2-1 gives the full variable domain: EAGVAQSPRYKIIEKRQSVAFWCNPISGHATLYWYQQILGQGPKLLIQFQNNGVVDDSQLPKDRFSAERLKGVDSTLKIQPAKLEDSAVYLCASSLGQGAGEQFFGPGTRLTVL.

This clonotype came up many times. V and J are TRBV20-1 and TRBJ2-1; 9 bases align to TRBD2. The CDR3 sequence is 16 residues long. Germline assignment: CDR1 DFQATT and CDR2 SNEGSKA (reference sequence). The junction had 18 bases not matched to a gene; V was cut back by 6 bases and J by 9 bases. CDR3 in DNA: TGCAGTGCCAAGCCCCCCAGCGGGGGGATCGTACGTGAGCAGTTCTTC. Its protein is CSAKPPSGGIVREQFF.

There are a few counts of this clonotype. The chain joins TRBV20-1 to TRBJ1-4; possibly TRBD1 for D (5 bases). Germline assignment: CDR1 DFQATT and CDR2 SNEGSKA (reference sequence). CDR3 length: 12 residues. V lost 4 bases and J lost 3, with 6 bases in between. The CDR3 sequence is CSAKGPNEKLFF. CDR3 in DNA: TGCAGTGCTAAGGGACCTAATGAAAAACTGTTTTTT.

At least ten counts were recorded for this clonotype. This chain links TRBV18 with TRBJ1-1, with D possibly being TRBD1 (6 bases). Germline CDR1 and CDR2: KGHSH and LQKENI. The CDR3 consists of 14 residues. Trimming took off 0 bases at V and 5 bases at J, with 10 bases between the two ends. As DNA, the CDR3 is TGTGCCAGCTCACCACCGGGACAACCGACTGAAGCTTTCTTT. Residues: CASSPPGQPTEAFF.

This clonotype was counted many times. V is TRBV7-3 and J is TRBJ2-2; 9 bases map to TRBD1. V lost 2 bases to trimming and J lost 2 bases; unmatched junction nucleotides: 3. The CDR3 totals 16 residues. The germline V gene encodes CDR1 SGHTA and CDR2 FQGTGA. The CDR3 reads CASSLRTGDNTGELFF. The CDR3 region has the DNA TGTGCCAGCAGCTTACGGACAGGGGATAACACCGGGGAGCTGTTTTTT.